The 18 T cell receptor beta chains below were found in one sample sequenced in a study of regulatory T cells in long-lasting Graves disease. Building of the TCR beta libraries involved iRepertoire HTBI primers and Arm-PCR of CDR3 regions. TCRdb re-called the multiplex PCR reads with MiXCR, one entry per CDR3 protein. This sample yields approximately 500,000 distinct CDR3 sequences, of which 20% to 25% are seen a single time; roughly 7% belongs to the top ten. Specified time point: persistent/refractory GD, antithyroid drugs over 5 years with positive TRAb. PBMC RNA served as the TCR library source. Source: peripheral blood mononuclear cells (PBMCs), taken when the disease was refractory, from a patient treated with antithyroid drugs. The origin of the receptors is a female donor with Graves disease.

The gene calls are TRBV20-1 and TRBJ2-7; unclear D gene. Deletions cut 6 bases from V and 2 bases from J, with 14 bases between. The CDR3 has 13 amino acids. Germline CDR1 DFQATT, CDR2 SNEGSKA (reference sequence). The CDR3 loop is CSALVSPTYEQYF. The CDR3 DNA follows: TGCAGTGCCCTCGTGAGTCCGACCTACGAGCAGTACTTC.

This clonotype turned up a few times. The chain employs TRBV7-9 and TRBJ1-2; D perhaps matches TRBD1 (6 bases). This CDR3 spans 13 amino acids. The germline V gene encodes CDR1 SEHNR and CDR2 FQNEAQ (reference sequence). V was shortened by 3 bases and J by 6 bases, with 11 bases between the two germline ends. DNA for the CDR3: TGTGCCAGCAGCTTCGCAGGGGACCATGGCTACACCTTC. This gives the protein CASSFAGDHGYTF.

The chain joins TRBV7-9 to TRBJ2-4, with D possibly TRBD1 on 6 matching bases. The CDR3 sequence is 17 residues long. From germline, CDR1 is SEHNR and CDR2 FQNEAQ (reference sequence). Trimming cost V 5 bases and J 0 bases, with 17 bases left between them. CDR3 coding DNA: TGTGCCAGCAGCGGAAAGACAGGACCCTTAGCCAAAAACATTCAGTACTTC. Its protein is CASSGKTGPLAKNIQYF.

This clonotype was seen repeatedly, ten times or more. The CDR3 loop is CASSLHNWDSLQETQYF. DNA of the CDR3: TGTGCCAGCAGTCTTCACAACTGGGACAGCTTACAAGAGACCCAGTACTTC. This chain links TRBV28 with TRBJ2-5, with 7 positions matching TRBD1. The CDR3 is made up of 17 amino acids. Unmatched junction bases numbered 14, after V lost 5 bases and J lost 2 bases. Germline V gene lookup returns CDR1 MDHEN and CDR2 SYDVKM. Complete variable domain (other parts from reference TRBV28 and TRBJ2-5): DVKVTQSSRYLVKRTGEKVFLECVQDMDHENMFWYRQDPGLGLRLIYFSYDVKMKEKGDIPEGYSVSREKKERFSLILESASTNQTSMYLCASSLHNWDSLQETQYFGPGTRLLVL.

This clonotype has only a few counts. The rearrangement uses TRBV4-1 and TRBJ2-7; TRBD1 aligns across 7 bases. CDR1 MGHRA and CDR2 YSYEKL come from the germline V gene. The trim removed 4 bases at V and 4 bases at J, leaving 13 bases unmatched. CDR3 length equals 16 residues. In nucleotides, the CDR3 is TGCGCCAGCAGCCTCCAGACACAGGGGAGTCGTTACGAGCAGTACTTC. It yields the protein CASSLQTQGSRYEQYF.

The V and J genes are TRBV7-9 and TRBJ1-2; TRBD1 is a possible D gene (6 bases). The germline gives CDR1 SEHNR, CDR2 FQNEAQ (reference sequence). The CDR3 consists of 13 residues. Trimming stripped 3 bases from V and 8 bases from J, with 13 bases between. CDR3 nucleotides: TGTGCCAGCAGCTTGCGACAGGCGGACGGCTACACCTTC. Amino acid sequence: CASSLRQADGYTF.

The rearrangement joins TRBV6-9 to TRBJ2-2; 9 bases agree with TRBD2. This CDR3 is 15 amino acids long. Germline V CDR1 and CDR2: MNHGY, SVAAGI. V shed 2 bases and J 7 bases; nucleotides not matched to a gene: 5. The CDR3: CASSYPGLAHGELFF. DNA for the CDR3: TGTGCCAGCAGTTATCCGGGACTAGCACACGGGGAGCTGTTTTTT.

This chain joins TRBV20-1 and TRBJ1-2; 8 positions agree with TRBD1. This CDR3 region has 14 residues. From germline, CDR1 is DFQATT and CDR2 SNEGSKA (reference sequence). The junction had 3 bases not matched to a gene; V was cut back by 1 base and J by 2 bases. CDR3 protein: CSARGQGRNYGYTF. CDR3 nucleotides: TGCAGTGCTAGAGGACAGGGGAGGAACTATGGCTACACCTTC.

To note about this clonotype: Mismatch with germline at one junction end may stem from a read error. The chain employs TRBV9 and TRBJ2-7; TRBD1 might be the D (6 bases). Germline V lookup: CDR1 SGDLS, CDR2 YYNGEE. The CDR3 has 13 residues. The DNA of the CDR3 is TGTGCCAGCAGCACTACCTCCTCCGGGACACAACGGTTC. It translates to CASSTTSSGTQRF.

As for this clonotype: A much larger clone is a single base away; this may be a read error. The genes are TRBV28 and TRBJ1-2; D is unresolved. Looked up from germline, CDR1 is MDHEN and CDR2 is SYDVKM. CDR3 size: 15 residues. DNA for the CDR3: TGTGCCAGCAGTGGTCCCTTAGTCCAGATCTATGACTACACCTTC. Translated: CASSGPLVQIYDYTF.

This chain uses TRBV3-1 with TRBJ2-2; no definite D call. The CDR3 length is 16 residues. With 3 bases removed from V and 0 bases from J, the gap between germline ends came to 11 bases. Germline CDR1 is LGHDT and CDR2 is YNNKEL (reference sequence). In nucleotides, the CDR3 is TGTGCCAGCAGCCACACATCGTCAGCGAACACCGGGGAGCTGTTTTTT. Its protein is CASSHTSSANTGELFF.

This clonotype was detected a few times. The chain has TRBV10-3 and TRBJ2-7, with D tentatively TRBD2 (6 bases). V lost 3 bases to trimming and J lost 1 base, with 7 bases between them. CDR1 is ENHRY and CDR2 is SYGVKD in the germline V gene. The CDR3 has 13 amino acids. CDR3 coding DNA: TGTGCCATCAGTGAACGGGAGTCCTACGAGCAGTACTTC. Encoded protein: CAISERESYEQYF.

This clonotype was observed at least ten times. The V call is TRBV5-6, the J call TRBJ2-7, with 8 bases identical to TRBD1. The ends lost 6 bases at V and 6 bases at J; junction bases unmatched: 2. From germline, CDR1 is SGHDT and CDR2 YYEEEE. The CDR3 has 11 amino acids. CDR3 sequence (DNA): TGTGCCAGCACCCAGGGGGCCGAGCAGTACTTC. This codes for CASTQGAEQYF.

This clonotype was recorded at least ten times. The J gene is TRBJ1-2, the V gene TRBV7-9; D gene uncertain. This CDR3 region has 16 residues. The germline V gene encodes CDR1 SEHNR and CDR2 FQNEAQ (reference sequence). Trimming pared 1 base from V and 8 bases from J, leaving 20 bases between. CDR3: CASSLVRGYLLEGYTF. In DNA, the CDR3 is TGTGCCAGCAGCTTAGTGAGAGGCTACCTATTAGAGGGCTACACCTTC.

The chain recombines TRBV2 with TRBJ2-3, with 7 bases aligning to TRBD2. J gave up 6 bases and V 7 bases, and 19 bases lay outside the gene matches. The CDR3 extends over 17 amino acids. CDR1 and CDR2 from the germline V gene are SNHLY and FYNNEI. The CDR3 loop is CASNLRGRGNPKDTQYF. CDR3 coding DNA: TGTGCCAGCAATTTACGCGGGCGGGGGAACCCCAAGGATACGCAGTATTTT.

At least ten counts were recorded for this clonotype. The V call is TRBV20-1, the J call TRBJ1-2; maybe TRBD1 (5 bases). Germline CDR1 DFQATT, CDR2 SNEGSKA (reference sequence). The CDR3 runs 11 residues. V was shortened by 4 bases and J by 8 bases, with 11 bases between the two germline ends. The CDR3 spells CSATGGRGYTF. The CDR3 coding sequence is TGCAGTGCTACCGGGGGTAGGGGCTACACCTTC.

The chain employs TRBV19 and TRBJ1-1; D may be TRBD1 (6 bases). The CDR3 has 13 residues. Deletions cut 10 bases from V and 3 bases from J, with 15 bases between. The germline V gene encodes CDR1 LNHDA and CDR2 SQIVND (reference sequence). The CDR3 reads CATERGADTEAFF. CDR3 nucleotide sequence: TGTGCCACCGAACGGGGGGCAGACACTGAAGCTTTCTTT.

This clonotype was counted ten times or more. V usage is TRBV20-1 and J usage is TRBJ1-2; tentatively, D is TRBD1 (6 bases). V lost 5 bases and J 4 bases, leaving 23 bases between the germline ends. This CDR3 spans 16 amino acids. Germline V lookup: CDR1 DFQATT, CDR2 SNEGSKA (reference sequence). The CDR3 loop is CSAGREGVGYGYGYTF. DNA of the CDR3: TGCAGTGCTGGCCGCGAGGGGGTAGGGTACGGCTATGGCTACACCTTC.